The 26 T cell receptor beta chains reported below all come from one sample, sequenced in a study of T cells after posttransplantation cyclophosphamide. Cyclophosphamide on days +3 and +4 followed busulfan-fludarabine conditioning and a marrow graft. Sequencing was performed with immunoSEQ multiplex PCR; in TCRdb, only in-frame clones are kept and a portion is missing. Of just under 20,000 clones in the sample, about nine tenths are singletons; the top ten hold about 7%. The sample in question was PBMCs, obtained after allogeneic stem cell transplant with posttransplant cyclophosphamide. These receptors were collected from a female patient in her forties who received an allogeneic stem cell transplant from a related donor, was CMV-positive, and had no GVHD. Certain T cells may be donor cells from the graft.

V usage is TRBV4-3 and J usage is TRBJ2-5; maybe TRBD2 (6 bases). Per the germline V gene, CDR1 is LGHNA and CDR2 is YSLEER. Trimming stripped 1 base from V and 4 bases from J, with 19 bases between. This CDR3 contains 17 residues. CDR3 loop: CASSQVSFGSTGETQYF. The CDR3, as DNA: TGCGCCAGCAGCCAAGTATCTTTCGGGAGTACAGGAGAGACCCAGTACTTC.

This rearrangement joins TRBV7-9 to TRBJ2-5; 9 bases agree with TRBD1. After removal of 6 bases from V and 4 bases from J, the junction contained 6 bases not matched to a gene. Germline CDR1 and CDR2: SEHNR and FQNEAQ (reference sequence). CDR3 length: 14 residues. This CDR3 is CASRPTGGPETQYF. The CDR3 DNA sequence: TGTGCCAGCAGGCCTACAGGGGGCCCAGAGACCCAGTACTTC.

V usage is TRBV18 and J usage is TRBJ2-3, with D uncertain. Per the germline V gene, CDR1 is KGHSH and CDR2 is LQKENI. The CDR3 is 12 residues long. V lost 4 bases and J lost 6, with 8 bases in between. CDR3: CASSLDADTQYF. In nucleotides, the CDR3 is TGTGCCAGCTCACTTGATGCGGATACGCAGTATTTT.

This clone is a singleton in its sample. The J gene is TRBJ1-1, the V gene TRBV7-6, with D possibly TRBD1 on 5 matching bases. The germline CDR1 and CDR2 sequences are SGHVS and FNYEAQ. The CDR3 covers 15 residues. Trimming shortened V by 5 bases and J by 3 bases, and 16 bases separated the two germline ends. CDR3 in amino acids: CASSPAGGSYTEAFF. CDR3 sequence (DNA): TGTGCCAGCAGCCCAGCCGGGGGGTCGTACACTGAAGCTTTCTTT.

The chain is built from TRBV7-9 and TRBJ2-3; no firm D call. Germline CDR1 reads SEHNR; CDR2 reads FQNEAQ (reference sequence). Trimming shortened V by 5 bases and J by 2 bases, and 11 bases separated the two germline ends. The CDR3 is 14 residues long. CDR3 sequence: CASSHGEYTDTQYF. The CDR3 DNA sequence: TGTGCCAGCAGCCATGGAGAATACACAGATACGCAGTATTTT.

The chain is built from TRBV10-3 and TRBJ2-2; weak D call: TRBD1 (6 bases). The germline V and J ends were trimmed by 7 bases and 4 bases, with 10 bases remaining between them. The CDR3 covers 13 residues. Germline V lookup: CDR1 ENHRY, CDR2 SYGVKD. The CDR3 DNA reads as TGTGCCATCAATAGGGGGACCACCGGGGAGCTGTTTTTT. Translating it yields CAINRGTTGELFF.

This rearrangement joins TRBV5-1 to TRBJ2-5; D is ambiguous. The CDR3 spans 14 residues. The V end lost 0 bases, the J end lost 1 base, and 7 bases lay between the germline ends. The germline V gene has CDR1 SGHRS and CDR2 YFSETQ. CDR3 amino acids: CASSLGLPQETQYF. The CDR3 DNA follows: TGCGCCAGCAGCTTGGGACTCCCCCAAGAGACCCAGTACTTC.

The chain uses TRBV7-9 and TRBJ2-1; TRBD2 aligns across 14 bases. This CDR3 region has 14 residues. The junction had 2 bases not matched to a gene; V was cut back by 4 bases and J by 9 bases. CDR1 and CDR2 from the germline V gene are SEHNR and FQNEAQ (reference sequence). The CDR3 sequence: CASSWTSGRTEQFF. As DNA, the CDR3 is TGTGCCAGCAGCTGGACTAGCGGGAGGACTGAGCAGTTCTTC.

This chain joins TRBV9 and TRBJ2-7; 12 positions agree with TRBD2. The CDR3 runs 14 residues. Germline V lookup: CDR1 SGDLS, CDR2 YYNGEE. Unmatched junction bases numbered 3, after V lost 1 base and J lost 7 bases. This CDR3 reads CASSVRLAGDEQYF. The DNA of the CDR3 is TGTGCCAGCAGCGTACGACTAGCGGGAGATGAGCAGTACTTC.

The J gene is TRBJ2-7, the V gene TRBV6-5; TRBD2 aligns across 7 bases. The V segment lost 1 base and the J segment 2 bases; nucleotides outside the gene matches: 8. CDR1 MNHEY and CDR2 SVGAGI come from the germline V gene. There are 16 residues in the CDR3. CDR3 sequence reads: CASSYLSSGIPYEQYF. CDR3 DNA: TGTGCCAGCAGTTACTTATCTAGCGGTATTCCCTACGAGCAGTACTTC.

This chain connects TRBV7-3 to TRBJ2-1, with TRBD2 matching over 16 bases. The germline gives CDR1 SGHTA, CDR2 FQGTGA. The V segment lost 2 bases and the J segment 12 bases; nucleotides outside the gene matches: 7. CDR3 length: 16 residues. The DNA of the CDR3 is TGTGCCAGCAGCTTAGCGGGACTAGCGGGAGGGTTTGGGCAGTTCTTC. Translating it yields CASSLAGLAGGFGQFF.

The chain has TRBV19 and TRBJ2-7; TRBD1 agrees at 10 bases. Germline V gene data show CDR1 as LNHDA and CDR2 as SQIVND (reference sequence). Trimming removed 8 bases from V and 3 bases from J; junction bases left unmatched: 10. CDR3 length equals 15 residues. Here the CDR3 reads CASLGPGQGDYEQYF. CDR3 DNA: TGTGCCAGTCTAGGGCCCGGACAGGGGGACTACGAGCAGTACTTC.

The chain is built from TRBV7-3 and TRBJ2-1; 10 bases align to TRBD2. With 5 bases clipped from V and 8 bases from J, the junction kept 9 bases outside the gene matches. Looked up from germline, CDR1 is SGHTA and CDR2 is FQGTGA. The CDR3 loop spans 15 amino acids. Written as DNA, the CDR3 is TGTGCCAGCAGCCCCCGACTAGCGGGTATATATGAGCAGTTCTTC. This sequence encodes CASSPRLAGIYEQFF.

The chain joins TRBV7-3 to TRBJ2-1, with 7 bases aligning to TRBD2. This CDR3 region has 16 residues. Trimming took 2 bases from V and 4 from J; bases not matched to a gene: 8. Germline CDR1 and CDR2: SGHTA and FQGTGA. This CDR3 is CASSLESSGEYNEQFF. The DNA of the CDR3 is TGTGCCAGCAGCTTAGAATCCAGCGGGGAATACAATGAGCAGTTCTTC.

The V gene is TRBV19, the J gene TRBJ2-3, with 8 positions matching TRBD2. Germline CDR1 and CDR2: LNHDA and SQIVND (reference sequence). V lost 7 bases and J lost 3; bases outside the gene matches: 12. The CDR3 spans 16 residues. This CDR3 is CASTPTSGRGTDTQYF. The CDR3 DNA reads TGTGCCAGTACCCCAACTAGCGGCCGTGGGACAGATACGCAGTATTTT. The full variable domain, its missing parts supplied by reference TRBV19 and TRBJ2-3, is DGGITQSPKYLFRKEGQNVTLSCEQNLNHDAMYWYRQDPGQGLRLIYYSQIVNDFQKGDIAEGYSVSREKKESFPLTVTSAQKNPTAFYLCASTPTSGRGTDTQYFGPGTRLTVL.

On this clone: This likely comes from a read error, as the CDR3 has no conserved phenylalanine or tryptophan at its end. The chain is built from TRBV7-3 and TRBJ1-2, with D tentatively TRBD1 (6 bases). V gave up 4 bases and J gave up 4 bases, with 10 bases separating them. The CDR3 is 13 amino acids. Germline V gene data show CDR1 as SGHTA and CDR2 as FQGTGA. The CDR3 nucleotides read TGTGCCAGCAGCTCACAGGGTAGCTATGGCTACACCCTC. This sequence encodes CASSSQGSYGYTL.

V usage is TRBV28 and J usage is TRBJ1-1; tentatively, D is TRBD1 (6 bases). Germline lookup yields CDR1 MDHEN and CDR2 SYDVKM. There are 14 residues in the CDR3. With 5 bases removed from V and 10 bases from J, the gap between germline ends came to 20 bases. CDR3 residues: CASSPQGSIRIAFF. As DNA, the CDR3 is TGTGCCAGCAGTCCACAGGGTTCAATAAGAATAGCTTTCTTT.

The chain carries TRBV19 and TRBJ1-5, with D possibly matching TRBD1 (6 bases). This CDR3 spans 16 amino acids. Germline values: CDR1 LNHDA, CDR2 SQIVND (reference sequence). Trimming pared 6 bases from V and 5 bases from J, leaving 20 bases between. The CDR3 loop is CASRQVTGNLYQPQHF. The DNA of the CDR3 is TGTGCCAGTAGACAAGTTACAGGGAATCTTTATCAGCCCCAGCATTTT.

This chain uses TRBV5-1 with TRBJ2-1, with TRBD2 matching 9 bases. This CDR3 comprises 16 residues. Germline CDR1 SGHRS, CDR2 YFSETQ. Unmatched junction bases numbered 12, after V lost 4 bases and J lost 7 bases. CDR3 sequence (DNA): TGCGCCAGCAGCCAGGGGGTGGGTAGCGGGAGTAATGAGCAGTTCTTC. This encodes CASSQGVGSGSNEQFF.

This chain links TRBV7-8 with TRBJ2-5; 9 nucleotides line up with TRBD1. V lost 4 bases and J lost 5; bases outside the gene matches: 2. This CDR3 has 13 residues. Germline assignment: CDR1 SGHVS and CDR2 FQNEAQ. The CDR3 DNA reads as TGTGCCAGCAGCTGGGGACAGGGTGAGACCCAGTACTTC. As protein: CASSWGQGETQYF.

V usage is TRBV28 and J usage is TRBJ2-2; 7 nucleotides line up with TRBD2. This CDR3 spans 14 amino acids. CDR1 MDHEN and CDR2 SYDVKM come from the germline V gene. V lost 7 bases to trimming and J lost 5 bases; unmatched junction nucleotides: 7. CDR3 DNA sequence: TGTGCCAGCAAGGTGGGAGGGCCAACCGGGGAGCTGTTTTTT. This gives the protein CASKVGGPTGELFF.

The J gene is TRBJ2-1, the V gene TRBV19, with TRBD2 identical over 10 bases. V lost 0 bases, J lost 2 bases, and 10 bases stayed unmatched. The CDR3 spans 19 residues. The germline gives CDR1 LNHDA, CDR2 SQIVND (reference sequence). The CDR3 loop is CASSIERLAGRYPYNEQFF. CDR3 sequence (DNA): TGTGCCAGTAGTATAGAGCGACTAGCGGGTCGCTACCCCTACAATGAGCAGTTCTTC.

The chain couples TRBV6-5 to TRBJ2-7; D gene uncertain. In germline, CDR1 is MNHEY, CDR2 SVGAGI. Trimming left V 5 bases short and J 1 base short, with 6 bases between. The CDR3 consists of 12 residues. The CDR3 region has the DNA TGTGCCAGCAGTAAACATTCCTACGAGCAGTACTTC. Translated: CASSKHSYEQYF.

The gene calls are TRBV15 and TRBJ1-2, with D unresolved. The CDR3 is 14 amino acids. Trimming took 0 bases from V and 5 from J, leaving 10 bases between them. Per the germline V gene, CDR1 is LNHNV and CDR2 is YYDKDF (reference sequence). The CDR3 nucleotides are TGTGCCACCAGCAGAGATCGGGTCGGTTATGGCTACACCTTC. This translates into CATSRDRVGYGYTF.

For this clone: A junction end diverges from the germline sequence, so it may reflect a read error. J is TRBJ1-1 and V is TRBV19, with D perhaps matching TRBD1 (5 bases). CDR3 size: 14 residues. The V gene's germline CDR1 is LNHDA and CDR2 SQIVND (reference sequence). CDR3 DNA: TGTGCCAGTAGTATAAGCCGACAGAACACTGCAGCTTTCTTT. This translates into CASSISRQNTAAFF.

V gene TRBV30 combines with J gene TRBJ2-1, with D maybe TRBD2 (5 bases). CDR1 and CDR2 (germline): GTSNPN, SVGIG (reference sequence). This CDR3 region has 12 residues. The germline V and J ends were trimmed by 2 bases and 6 bases, with 8 bases remaining between them. The DNA for the CDR3 is TGTGCCTGGAGTCCTAGCCCCAATGAGCAGTTCTTC. Its protein product is CAWSPSPNEQFF.